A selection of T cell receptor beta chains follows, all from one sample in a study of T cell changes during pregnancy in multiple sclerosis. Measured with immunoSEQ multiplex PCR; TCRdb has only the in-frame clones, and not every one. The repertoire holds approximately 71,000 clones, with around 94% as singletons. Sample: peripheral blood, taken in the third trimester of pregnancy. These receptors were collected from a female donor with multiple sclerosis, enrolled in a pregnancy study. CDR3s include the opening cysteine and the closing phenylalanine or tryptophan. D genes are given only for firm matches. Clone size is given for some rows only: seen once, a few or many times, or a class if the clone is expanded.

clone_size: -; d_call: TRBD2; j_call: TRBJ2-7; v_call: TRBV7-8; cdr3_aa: CASSSLLVRGSTYEQYF; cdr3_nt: TGTGCCAGCAGCTCCCTTTTAGTCCGCGGGAGTACTTACGAGCAGTACTTC
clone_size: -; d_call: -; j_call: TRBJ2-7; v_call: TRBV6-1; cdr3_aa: CASSDMPGGYEQYF; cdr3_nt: TGTGCCAGCAGTGACATGCCCGGGGGCTACGAGCAGTACTTC
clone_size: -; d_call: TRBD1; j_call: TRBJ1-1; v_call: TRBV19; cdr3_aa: CASRPTGSGFNTEAFF; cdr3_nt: TGTGCCAGTAGACCGACAGGGTCTGGATTCAACACTGAAGCTTTCTTT
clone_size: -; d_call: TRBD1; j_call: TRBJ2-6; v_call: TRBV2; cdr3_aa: CARQGTTLGANVLTF; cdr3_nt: TGTGCCAGACAGGGGACAACTCTGGGGGCCAACGTCCTGACTTTC
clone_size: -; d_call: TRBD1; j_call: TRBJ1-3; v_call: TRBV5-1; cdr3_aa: CASSIPTGGSGNTIYF; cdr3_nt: TGCGCCAGCAGCATTCCAACAGGGGGCTCTGGAAACACCATATATTTT
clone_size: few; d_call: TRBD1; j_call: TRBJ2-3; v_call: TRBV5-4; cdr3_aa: CASSWQGAADTQYF; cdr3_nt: TGTGCCAGCAGCTGGCAGGGGGCGGCAGATACGCAGTATTTT
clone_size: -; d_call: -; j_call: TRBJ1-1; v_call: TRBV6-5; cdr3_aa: CASSYTYMNTEAFF; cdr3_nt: TGTGCCAGCAGTTACACTTATATGAACACTGAAGCTTTCTTT
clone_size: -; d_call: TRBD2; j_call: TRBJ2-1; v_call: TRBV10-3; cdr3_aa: CAISESELAGVVQFF; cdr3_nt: TGTGCCATCAGTGAGTCGGAGCTAGCGGGAGTTGTGCAGTTCTTC
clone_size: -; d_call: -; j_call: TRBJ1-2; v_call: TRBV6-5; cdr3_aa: CASWSPGTLPYGYTF; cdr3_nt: TGTGCCAGCTGGTCCCCGGGAACACTCCCTTATGGCTACACCTTC
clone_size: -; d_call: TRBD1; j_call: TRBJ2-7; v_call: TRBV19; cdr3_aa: CASRSGQGVWQYF; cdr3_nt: TGTGCCAGTAGATCGGGACAGGGAGTTTGGCAGTACTTC
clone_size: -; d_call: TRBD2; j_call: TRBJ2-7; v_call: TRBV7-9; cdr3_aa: CASSLSGRAFGSAYEQYF; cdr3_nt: TGTGCCAGCAGCCTGAGCGGGAGGGCCTTTGGGAGTGCCTACGAGCAGTACTTC
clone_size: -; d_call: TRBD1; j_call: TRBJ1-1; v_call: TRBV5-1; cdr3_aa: CASSRSPAGGTEAFF; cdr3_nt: TGCGCCAGCAGTCGGAGTCCGGCAGGGGGAACTGAAGCTTTCTTT
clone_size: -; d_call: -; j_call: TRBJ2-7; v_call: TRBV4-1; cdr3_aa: CASSQDGLDSYEQYF; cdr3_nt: TGCGCCAGCAGCCAAGATGGCCTAGACTCCTACGAGCAGTACTTC
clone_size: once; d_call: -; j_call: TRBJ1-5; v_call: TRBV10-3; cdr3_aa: CAISESLRTVAQPQHF; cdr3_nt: TGTGCCATCAGTGAGTCTTTGAGGACAGTCGCTCAGCCCCAGCATTTT